This paragraph reports one T cell receptor beta chain. Its antigen remains undetermined. No much larger clonotype is one base removed from it; base qualities were not supplied. This sample is drawn from a study of T cell repertoires in cytomegalovirus infection (dated by TCRdb to about 2019). Study-level background: The peptide stimulations were aimed at well-studied HLA-B-restricted epitopes as well as recently identified HLA-C-restricted CMV epitopes, whose presentation resists viral immunomodulation. Donor HLA type was relevant to the analysis, as public TCR beta signatures indicated carriage of CMV infection together with the matching HLA type. Findings and caveats that apply to the study as a whole: Cumulative frequency of public TCR beta family members discriminated carriers of CMV infection plus the relevant HLA type in this cohort and an independent 352-donor cohort. The ex vivo response was dominated by HLA-C-restricted CMV-specific TCR beta clonotypes, and the single most frequent clonotype in two of eight donors was supplied by these HLA-C-restricted clonotypes.

Sequencing instrument: Illumina HiSeq 1500. TCRdb applied fastp at Q25 and MiXCR to the public reads, then kept only in-frame beta chains. Rows merge per CDR3 protein into single entries with the most common DNA and genes. This sample is represented by hundreds of thousands of distinct CDR3 sequences; more than 25% of them were singletons. The ten largest clones capture about an eighth of the sample. The label giving this sample's treatment or condition can be read as: in vitro stimulation with specific CMV peptide epitopes to enrich CMV-specific T cells. Sequences were derived from cultured CD8+ T cells from PBMCs, sampled from culture after CMV antigen stimulation. The source is a human donor in good health (CMV status not recorded). Some clones in this sample may be carry-over from other donors' samples.

The bases are TGTGCCAGCAGCTTAAGGGGGGTTGGGGGCTACGAGCAGTACGTC. This translates into CASSLRGVGGYEQYV. The sequence is built from TRBV7-2 and TRBJ2-7; the D assignment is uncertain and may be TRBD1 or TRBD2, with 6 bases supporting each. The CDR3 runs 15 amino acids, cysteine and valine included. The entry retains the CDR3 DNA only, 45 bases that are in frame from base 1. V drops 2 bases and J drops 3 bases, leaving 14 bases in between. CDR1 SGHTA and CDR2 FQGNSA were looked up in the germline V gene.